This TCR beta chain was recovered during a study of CD8+ T cells in alopecia areata. Study conclusions and caveats: In lesional scalp, particularly from alopecia totalis/universalis, clonality was higher than in normal scalp.

A note on this clone: Its matching antigen is unknown.

J lost 1 base, V lost 4 bases, and 12 bases had no gene match. The CDR3 runs to 17 residues. Germline values: CDR1 SGHRS, CDR2 YFSETQ. Sequencing relied on a cDNA template that was reverse transcribed from extracted RNA. The method was immunoSEQ multiplex PCR; TCRdb's version includes in-frame clones alone and lacks a portion of them. Of tens of thousands of clones in the sample, roughly 58% were seen once. The receptor's source is a human donor with alopecia areata. The J gene is TRBJ2-5, the V gene TRBV5-1; 8 nucleotides line up with TRBD1. Sequenced sample: NKG2D-high CD8+ T cells sorted from blood. In nucleotides, the CDR3 is TGCGCCAGCAGCACCGGACAGGGTAGATCCTCCCAAGAGACCCAGTACTTC. This translates into CASSTGQGRSSQETQYF.